The 28 T cell receptor beta chains below come from one sample, sequenced in a study of CD8 T cells in ankylosing spondylitis. These receptors' antigens are unknown. General study points: Seemingly characteristic of ankylosing spondylitis blood was a TCR beta motif consisting of 7 or 8 highly homologous variants.

In TCRdb, the 5' RACE reads were re-called with MiXCR into one record per CDR3 protein. The sample yields about 510,000 distinct CDR3 sequences, roughly 5% seen once. The source material was blood, either unsorted or a sorted T cell fraction (not recorded which). The receptors derive from a male donor with ankylosing spondylitis.

This clonotype was detected many times. The chain carries TRBV5-1 and TRBJ2-1; perhaps TRBD2 as D (6 bases). The germline gives CDR1 SGHRS, CDR2 YFSETQ. This CDR3 is 15 amino acids long. V lost 4 bases and J lost 3, with 14 bases in between. The CDR3 protein is CASSLPGTVYNEQFF. As DNA, the CDR3 is TGCGCCAGCAGCCTTCCCGGGACTGTCTACAATGAGCAGTTCTTC.

This clonotype was seen many times. The CDR3 spells CASSPGTTNTGELFF. The CDR3 DNA is TGCGCCAGCAGTCCCGGGACTACGAACACCGGGGAGCTGTTTTTT. The V and J genes are TRBV5-1 and TRBJ2-2; 7 bases fit TRBD2. J lost 0 bases, V lost 5 bases, and 4 bases had no gene match. The CDR3 covers 15 residues. CDR1 SGHRS and CDR2 YFSETQ come from the germline V gene.

This clonotype was recorded at least ten times. V is TRBV4-2 and J is TRBJ2-5, with a possible D match to TRBD2 (6 bases). V was cut by 4 bases and J by 1 base, with 13 bases left in between. Per the germline V gene, CDR1 is LGHNA and CDR2 is YNFKEQ. The CDR3 length is 15 residues. The CDR3 loop reads CASSLFTSSQETQYF. CDR3 coding DNA: TGTGCCAGCAGCCTATTCACTAGCAGCCAAGAGACCCAGTACTTC.

This clonotype was seen many times. CDR3 nucleotides: TGTGCCAGCAGTGAGAAAAGACACTTCAGCTCCTACAATGAGCAGTTCTTC. Residues: CASSEKRHFSSYNEQFF. The gene calls are TRBV25-1 and TRBJ2-1; no clear D gene. The CDR3 has 17 amino acids. The germline V and J ends were trimmed by 3 bases and 0 bases, with 15 bases remaining between them. In germline, CDR1 is MGHDK, CDR2 SYGVNS.

This clonotype has ten or more counts. The chain has TRBV9 and TRBJ2-7; TRBD1 or TRBD2 may be the D gene (5 bases each). Germline V CDR1 and CDR2: SGDLS, YYNGEE. V lost 0 bases and J lost 3, with 10 bases in between. This CDR3 has 14 residues. CDR3 in DNA: TGTGCCAGCAGCGTAGGGGGCGGACTCTACGAGCAGTACTTC. Protein sequence: CASSVGGGLYEQYF.

This clonotype was counted only a few times. The chain is built from TRBV5-1 and TRBJ2-6; D is unclear. Germline-derived CDR1 and CDR2 are SGHRS and YFSETQ. CDR3 size: 15 residues. Trimming removed 2 bases from V and 0 bases from J, with 6 bases in between. The CDR3 DNA reads TGCGCCAGCAGCTTCCCAAGCTCTGGGGCCAACGTCCTGACTTTC. Its translation: CASSFPSSGANVLTF.

At least ten counts were recorded for this clonotype. This chain links TRBV7-2 with TRBJ2-5; unclear D gene. CDR3 length: 11 amino acids. The V end was cut by 6 bases, the J end by 5 bases, with 7 bases between. The V gene's germline CDR1 is SGHTA and CDR2 FQGNSA. In DNA form, the CDR3 reads TGTGCCAGCAGTTTTCTGGAGACCCAGTACTTC. Translating it yields CASSFLETQYF.

This clonotype was seen a few times. The chain employs TRBV20-1 and TRBJ2-1; 9 bases match TRBD1. Unmatched junction bases numbered 11, after V lost 7 bases and J lost 10 bases. The CDR3 totals 13 residues. Germline loops: CDR1 DFQATT, CDR2 SNEGSKA (reference sequence). The CDR3 sequence: CSVRGQGVKEQFF. DNA of the CDR3: TGCAGTGTAAGGGGACAGGGCGTAAAGGAGCAGTTCTTC.

The genes are TRBV20-1 and TRBJ1-6, with D maybe TRBD1 (6 bases). Germline CDR1 is DFQATT and CDR2 is SNEGSKA (reference sequence). This CDR3 has 14 residues. V gave up 6 bases and J gave up 3 bases, with 12 bases separating them. CDR3 sequence (DNA): TGCAGTGCCCCCGGACAGCTCTATAATTCACCCCTCCACTTT. Amino acid sequence: CSAPGQLYNSPLHF.

This clonotype was observed at least ten times. CDR3 sequence reads: CASSVTLGANVLTF. For the CDR3, the DNA is TGTGCCAGCAGCGTTACCCTTGGGGCCAACGTCCTGACTTTC. The rearrangement links TRBV9 to TRBJ2-6; D is uncertain. The CDR3 sequence is 14 residues long. Germline V gives CDR1 SGDLS, CDR2 YYNGEE. V lost 2 bases, J lost 3 bases, and 6 bases lay in between.

Many counts were recorded for this clonotype. The chain employs TRBV6-2 or TRBV6-3 and TRBJ2-3, with D unclear. The CDR3 contains 12 residues. The germline CDR1 and CDR2 sequences are MNHEY and SVGEGT. V shed 2 bases and J shed 7 bases, with 7 bases lying between them. CDR3 sequence: CASSYGENTQYF. CDR3 coding DNA: TGTGCCAGCAGTTACGGAGAAAATACGCAGTATTTT.

This clonotype appeared a few times. The V and J genes are TRBV20-1 and TRBJ1-1, with 10 bases that match TRBD1. With 4 bases clipped from V and 13 bases from J, the junction kept 6 bases outside the gene matches. CDR1 DFQATT and CDR2 SNEGSKA come from the germline V gene (reference sequence). This CDR3 region has 11 residues. CDR3 sequence (DNA): TGCAGTGCTAAAGACAGGGGGCTCGTTTTCTTT. Its protein product is CSAKDRGLVFF.

The gene calls are TRBV4-3 and TRBJ1-4; D perhaps matches TRBD1 (5 bases). V lost 3 bases to trimming and J lost 4 bases, with 15 bases between them. The V gene's germline CDR1 is LGHNA and CDR2 YSLEER. CDR3 size: 16 residues. The CDR3 DNA reads as TGCGCCAGCAGCCAGACCCCAGGGAGGAGTAATGAAAAACTGTTTTTT. This encodes CASSQTPGRSNEKLFF.

As to this clonotype: This could be a read error, since a much larger clone is one nucleotide away. This chain connects TRBV20-1 to TRBJ1-5, with D uncertain. Germline assignment: CDR1 DFQATT and CDR2 SNEGSKA (reference sequence). The CDR3 extends over 12 amino acids. CDR3 bases: TGCAGTGTAGGACGGATCAATCAGCACCAGCATTTT. It specifies CSVGRINQHQHF.

This clonotype was counted ten times or more. The chain employs TRBV6-2 or TRBV6-3 and TRBJ2-1; 8 positions match TRBD2. The CDR3 is 15 residues long. The V segment lost 3 bases and the J segment 4 bases; nucleotides outside the gene matches: 5. Looked up from germline, CDR1 is MNHEY and CDR2 is SVGEGT. CDR3 sequence (DNA): TGTGCCAGCAGTTATAGGGCTAGCGGGTACAATGAGCAGTTCTTC. It is translated as CASSYRASGYNEQFF.

A few counts support this clonotype. In nucleotides, the CDR3 is TGTGCCAGCAGTTTACGGCCTTTTCTCGGCAATGAGCAGTTCTTC. It codes for CASSLRPFLGNEQFF. V gene TRBV28 combines with J gene TRBJ2-1; no reliable D call. Germline CDR1 is MDHEN and CDR2 is SYDVKM. The CDR3 loop spans 15 amino acids. Trimming cost V 2 bases and J 6 bases, with 14 bases left between them.

This clonotype was picked up many times. This rearrangement joins TRBV3-1 to TRBJ2-7; D remains unclear. V dropped 3 bases and J dropped 6 bases, with 9 bases sitting between them. This CDR3 contains 12 residues. Looked up from germline, CDR1 is LGHDT and CDR2 is YNNKEL (reference sequence). CDR3 bases: TGTGCCAGCAGCCACAGAGGCCTCGAGCAGTACTTC. Protein sequence: CASSHRGLEQYF.

This clonotype was observed many times. This chain uses TRBV4-1 with TRBJ2-7; TRBD2 aligns across 7 bases. The CDR3 totals 16 residues. Germline CDR1 MGHRA, CDR2 YSYEKL. Germline trimming cut 4 bases from V and 1 base from J; bases unmatched to any gene: 10. This CDR3 is CASSPRRAGPSYEQYF. Here the CDR3 DNA reads TGCGCCAGCAGCCCGAGAAGAGCGGGACCATCCTACGAGCAGTACTTC.

This clonotype was seen at least ten times. The chain combines TRBV20-1 with TRBJ1-2; TRBD1 matches 7 bases. Per germline, CDR1 DFQATT and CDR2 SNEGSKA (reference sequence). The CDR3 is made up of 14 amino acids. The J segment lost 8 bases and the V segment lost 8 bases, leaving 17 bases of the junction unmatched. This CDR3 is CSQPLGEGGIGYTF. CDR3 bases: TGCAGTCAGCCCTTAGGGGAAGGGGGCATCGGCTACACCTTC.

This clonotype was recorded at least ten times. The gene calls are TRBV18 and TRBJ2-1; D call uncertain. Trimming stripped 2 bases from V and 4 bases from J, with 18 bases between. This CDR3 region has 17 residues. Germline V gene data show CDR1 as KGHSH and CDR2 as LQKENI. CDR3: CASSPNAFGRIYNEQFF. The CDR3 DNA is TGTGCCAGCTCACCAAATGCGTTCGGACGGATATACAATGAGCAGTTCTTC.

In its sample, this clonotype was seen many times. This chain connects TRBV7-2 to TRBJ2-3, with a tentative D call TRBD1 (5 bases). This CDR3 has 15 residues. CDR1 is SGHTA and CDR2 is FQGNSA in the germline V gene. The V end lost 6 bases, the J end lost 2 bases, and 15 bases lay between the germline ends. The CDR3, as DNA: TGTGCCAGCAGGTGGAGACAGTTCTCCACAGATACGCAGTATTTT. Its translation is CASRWRQFSTDTQYF. The variable domain in full, with the rest retrieved from reference TRBV7-2 and TRBJ2-3, is GAGVSQSPSNKVTEKGKDVELRCDPISGHTALYWYRQSLGQGLEFLIYFQGNSAPDKSGLPSDRFSAERTGGSVSTLTIQRTQQEDSAVYLCASRWRQFSTDTQYFGPGTRLTVL.

This clonotype was observed a few times. V usage is TRBV12-3 or TRBV12-4 and J usage is TRBJ2-2; D may be TRBD1 or TRBD2 (5 bases each). This CDR3 contains 15 residues. The germline V and J ends were trimmed by 3 bases and 6 bases, with 14 bases remaining between them. Written as DNA, the CDR3 is TGTGCCAGCAGTTTCCCCGCCATGGGGGCCGGGGAGCTGTTTTTT. It specifies CASSFPAMGAGELFF.

The sample holds many counts of this clonotype. The chain employs TRBV7-2 and TRBJ2-1; 12 nucleotides line up with TRBD2. This CDR3 spans 16 amino acids. CDR1 and CDR2 from the germline V gene are SGHTA and FQGNSA. V shed 4 bases, J shed 2 bases, and the junction held 3 bases outside the gene matches. The CDR3 bases are TGTGCCAGCAGCTCTGGACTAGCGGGGACCTACAATGAGCAGTTCTTC. Protein product: CASSSGLAGTYNEQFF. The full variable domain, its missing parts supplied by reference TRBV7-2 and TRBJ2-1, is GAGVSQSPSNKVTEKGKDVELRCDPISGHTALYWYRQSLGQGLEFLIYFQGNSAPDKSGLPSDRFSAERTGGSVSTLTIQRTQQEDSAVYLCASSSGLAGTYNEQFFGPGTRLTVL.

In this sample, this clonotype turned up many times. The chain has TRBV30 and TRBJ2-7; 12 bases fit TRBD2. Germline V gene data show CDR1 as GTSNPN and CDR2 as SVGIG (reference sequence). The V segment lost 0 bases and the J segment 4 bases; nucleotides outside the gene matches: 7. The CDR3 length is 16 residues. CDR3 sequence (DNA): TGTGCCTGGAGTGTACGCGGACTAGCGGGGATATACGAGCAGTACTTC. Residues: CAWSVRGLAGIYEQYF.

This clonotype has ten or more counts. The chain combines TRBV5-1 with TRBJ2-1, with TRBD1 identical over 8 bases. This CDR3 comprises 15 residues. CDR1 SGHRS and CDR2 YFSETQ come from the germline V gene. Losses at the gene ends were 4 bases for V and 4 bases for J; bases not matched to a gene: 7. In nucleotides, the CDR3 is TGCGCCAGCAGCCTGGACAGGGCCTTGTACAATGAGCAGTTCTTC. It encodes CASSLDRALYNEQFF.

The chain couples TRBV7-2 to TRBJ2-1, with D unclear. Germline loops: CDR1 SGHTA, CDR2 FQGNSA. V gave up 8 bases and J gave up 10 bases, with 15 bases separating them. CDR3 length: 12 amino acids. The CDR3 nucleotides read TGTGCCAGCGGGCTCGGCAATCGAGAGCAGTTCTTC. Encoded protein: CASGLGNREQFF.

The chain couples TRBV11-2 to TRBJ2-7; 12 nucleotides align to TRBD1. Germline CDR1 and CDR2: SGHAT and FQNNGV. Germline trimming cut 0 bases from V and 0 bases from J; bases unmatched to any gene: 3. The CDR3 runs to 17 residues. CDR3 amino acids: CASSLDTGQGASYEQYF. CDR3 bases: TGTGCCAGCAGCTTAGATACGGGACAGGGGGCCTCCTACGAGCAGTACTTC. Combining the CDR3 with reference TRBV11-2 and TRBJ2-7 gives the whole variable domain EAGVAQSPRYKIIEKRQSVAFWCNPISGHATLYWYQQILGQGPKLLIQFQNNGVVDDSQLPKDRFSAERLKGVDSTLKIQPAKLEDSAVYLCASSLDTGQGASYEQYFGPGTRLTVT.

In this sample, this clonotype turned up many times. This chain uses TRBV20-1 with TRBJ1-2, with TRBD1 matching over 7 bases. After removal of 0 bases from V and 5 bases from J, the junction contained 12 bases not matched to a gene. Germline loops: CDR1 DFQATT, CDR2 SNEGSKA (reference sequence). The length of the CDR3 is 16 residues. CDR3 coding DNA: TGCAGTGCTAGAGATGAATTAGGTTACAGGGGATATGGCTACACCTTC. It is translated as CSARDELGYRGYGYTF.